A selection of T cell receptor beta chains follows, all from one sample in a study of blood T cell repertoires in COVID-19. The protocol was immunoSEQ multiplex PCR, while the TCRdb copy is restricted to in-frame clones and leaves out a portion. The sample shows a few hundred thousand clones, around 90% of them seen only once. The specimen was PBMCs or T cells enriched from blood (not recorded which). Every receptor here comes from a young woman who had recovered from COVID-19. CDR3s include the opening cysteine and the closing phenylalanine or tryptophan. A D gene is named only where the DNA matches it firmly. Clone size is not always given. Where it is, it says once, few, many or a class for expanded clones.

clone size	D gene	J gene	V gene	CDR3 protein	CDR3 DNA
NA	NA	TRBJ2-5	TRBV13	CASSLDSQETQYF	TGTGCCAGCAGCTTAGACAGCCAAGAGACCCAGTACTTC
NA	NA	TRBJ2-1	TRBV3-1/TRBV3-2	CASSQDISRGNEQFF	TGTGCCAGCAGCCAAGACATATCCAGGGGCAATGAGCAGTTCTTC
NA	NA	TRBJ1-6	TRBV6-1	CASSERGGTNSPLHF	TGTGCCAGCAGTGAGAGGGGGGGGACGAATTCACCCCTCCACTTT
NA	NA	TRBJ1-2	TRBV5-1	CASSLAGQSNGYTF	TGCGCCAGCAGCTTGGCCGGACAGAGCAATGGCTACACCTTC
NA	TRBD2	TRBJ2-3	TRBV14	CASSQLAGTTDTQYF	TGTGCCAGCAGCCAGCTAGCGGGGACCACAGATACGCAGTATTTT
once	TRBD1	TRBJ1-1	TRBV18	CASSQPGQMNTEAFF	TGTGCCAGCTCGCAACCGGGACAGATGAACACTGAAGCTTTCTTT
NA	NA	TRBJ1-2	TRBV9	CASSGGREYGYTF	TGTGCCAGCAGCGGAGGACGGGAGTATGGCTACACCTTC
NA	NA	TRBJ1-2	TRBV13	CAIPGEGGYTF	TGTGCCATTCCGGGCGAGGGTGGCTACACCTTC
NA	NA	TRBJ1-6	TRBV3-1/TRBV3-2	CASSQDTGSPLHF	TGTGCCAGCAGCCAAGATACGGGTTCACCCCTCCACTTT
NA	NA	TRBJ1-1	TRBV5-1	CASSPDRMNTEAFF	TGCGCCAGCAGCCCGGACAGAATGAACACTGAAGCTTTCTTT
NA	TRBD2	TRBJ2-5	TRBV9	CASSPGTSGGETQYF	TGTGCCAGCAGCCCCGGGACTAGCGGGGGAGAGACCCAGTACTTC
NA	TRBD1	TRBJ1-6	TRBV6-5	CASSPDRARGSPLHF	TGTGCCAGCAGCCCGGACAGGGCACGGGGTTCACCCCTCCACTTT
NA	NA	TRBJ1-1	TRBV30	CAWGKMNTEAFF	TGTGCCTGGGGCAAAATGAACACTGAAGCTTTCTTT
NA	NA	TRBJ1-2	TRBV7-2	CASREAGNYGYTF	TGTGCCAGCCGAGAGGCAGGGAACTATGGCTACACCTTC
NA	TRBD2	TRBJ2-5	TRBV9	CASSVASGQETQYF	TGTGCCAGCAGCGTAGCTAGCGGGCAAGAGACCCAGTACTTC
NA	TRBD1	TRBJ1-5	TRBV7-2	CASSLDRGRDQPQHF	TGTGCCAGCAGCTTAGACAGGGGGCGTGATCAGCCCCAGCATTTT
NA	TRBD1	TRBJ1-6	TRBV27	CASRRPGGDRANSPLHF	TGTGCCAGCAGGCGACCAGGGGGGGACAGGGCTAATTCACCCCTCCACTTT
NA	NA	TRBJ2-1	TRBV5-6	CASSLGETVISNEQFF	TGTGCCAGCAGCTTGGGTGAGACAGTGATCAGCAATGAGCAGTTCTTC